Shown below are 25 T cell receptor beta chains from a single sample sequenced in a study of OX40 agonist ivuxolimab in advanced cancers. The assay was immunoSEQ multiplex PCR, and TCRdb's table has in-frame clones only and misses some. The profile covers around 70,000 clones, with 80% to 95% appearing a single time and around 7.3% taken by the ten largest. The source material was CD4+ or CD8+ T cells sorted from blood, sampled in a trial of the OX40 agonist ivuxolimab. Every receptor here comes from an adult with an advanced solid tumor such as melanoma, head and neck, liver or kidney cancer.

This clone has a handful of counts. The chain employs TRBV9 and TRBJ2-5; 9 bases fit TRBD1. The germline CDR1 and CDR2 sequences are SGDLS and YYNGEE. CDR3 length equals 18 residues. The V gene end was trimmed by 0 bases and the J gene end by 5 bases; junction bases not matched to a gene: 14. The CDR3 nucleotides read TGTGCCAGCAGCGTAGGTCAGTTTGGGGGACAGGGACGCGAGACCCAGTACTTC. Translated: CASSVGQFGGQGRETQYF.

This chain uses TRBV29-1 with TRBJ2-7, with 16 bases fitting TRBD2. CDR1 and CDR2 (germline): SQVTM, ANQGSEA. V gave up 1 base and J gave up 4 bases; unmatched junction bases: 7. The CDR3 sequence is 17 residues long. CDR3 sequence reads: CSVEGLGTSGREYEQYF. CDR3 nucleotides: TGCAGCGTTGAAGGCCTCGGGACTAGCGGGAGGGAATACGAGCAGTACTTC.

V and J are TRBV4-3 and TRBJ2-2; 8 nucleotides align to TRBD1. Germline V lookup: CDR1 LGHNA, CDR2 YSLEER. The CDR3 is made up of 15 amino acids. Trimming cost V 5 bases and J 4 bases; bases outside gene matches: 6. CDR3 bases: TGCGCCAGCAGCACGAGACAGGGGACCACCGGGGAGCTGTTTTTT. This encodes CASSTRQGTTGELFF.

This chain connects TRBV2 to TRBJ2-5; the D gene is possibly TRBD1 (5 bases). V gave up 4 bases and J gave up 0 bases, with 6 bases separating them. The CDR3 has 13 amino acids. CDR1 and CDR2 from the germline V gene are SNHLY and FYNNEI. As DNA, the CDR3 is TGTGCCAGCAGTGGACAGTACCAAGAGACCCAGTACTTC. The encoded protein is CASSGQYQETQYF.

The rearrangement links TRBV13 to TRBJ2-5, with D unresolved. Looked up from germline, CDR1 is PRHDT and CDR2 is FYEKMQ (reference sequence). Trimming stripped 5 bases from V and 5 bases from J, with 15 bases between. The CDR3 loop spans 14 amino acids. The chain's CDR3 is CASSPPSPQETQYF. The CDR3 DNA sequence: TGTGCCAGCAGCCCCCCTAGTCCCCAGGAGACCCAGTACTTC.

The chain has TRBV13 and TRBJ1-3; D is ambiguous. The CDR3 is made up of 16 amino acids. V shed 0 bases and J shed 1 base, with 10 bases lying between them. Germline V gene data show CDR1 as PRHDT and CDR2 as FYEKMQ (reference sequence). Here the CDR3 reads CASSLGLGISGNTIYF. DNA of the CDR3: TGTGCCAGCAGCTTAGGCCTGGGGATTTCTGGAAACACCATATATTTT.

This rearrangement joins TRBV7-8 to TRBJ2-7; the match to TRBD2 covers 13 bases. The trim removed 5 bases at V and 0 bases at J, leaving 7 bases unmatched. Germline V CDR1 and CDR2: SGHVS, FQNEAQ. The CDR3 consists of 17 residues. The chain's CDR3 is CASSVGLAGVPSYEQYF. For the CDR3, the DNA is TGTGCCAGCAGCGTAGGACTAGCGGGGGTGCCCTCCTACGAGCAGTACTTC. The variable domain in full, completed from reference TRBV7-8 and TRBJ2-7, reads GAGVSQSPRYKVAKRGQDVALRCDPISGHVSLFWYQQALGQGPEFLTYFQNEAQLDKSGLPSDRFFAERPEGSVSTLKIQRTQQEDSAVYLCASSVGLAGVPSYEQYFGPGTRLTVT.

V and J are TRBV27 and TRBJ2-7, with TRBD2 matching over 7 bases. Germline CDR1 reads MNHEY; CDR2 reads SMNVEV (reference sequence). Germline trimming cut 4 bases from V and 2 bases from J; bases unmatched to any gene: 2. The CDR3 is 13 amino acids. Here the CDR3 reads CASSWGGPYEQYF. Written as DNA, the CDR3 is TGTGCCAGCAGTTGGGGGGGACCCTACGAGCAGTACTTC.

The gene calls are TRBV7-8 and TRBJ2-1, with TRBD2 matching over 9 bases. The CDR3 totals 20 residues. Looked up from germline, CDR1 is SGHVS and CDR2 is FQNEAQ. V was pared by 4 bases and J by 0 bases, with 16 bases of the junction left unmatched. This CDR3 is CASSSTRPGLAIRSYNEQFF. CDR3 bases: TGTGCCAGCAGCTCCACTCGACCGGGACTAGCAATCCGCTCCTACAATGAGCAGTTCTTC. Full variable domain (outside the CDR3, taken from reference TRBV7-8 and TRBJ2-1): GAGVSQSPRYKVAKRGQDVALRCDPISGHVSLFWYQQALGQGPEFLTYFQNEAQLDKSGLPSDRFFAERPEGSVSTLKIQRTQQEDSAVYLCASSSTRPGLAIRSYNEQFFGPGTRLTVL.

CDR3 DNA sequence: TGTGCCAGCAGTCCATATAGCAATCAGCCCCAGCATTTT. It yields the protein CASSPYSNQPQHF. The rearrangement joins TRBV27 to TRBJ1-5, with no clear D. Trimming removed 5 bases at V and 0 bases at J, with 5 bases between. The CDR3 is made up of 13 amino acids. In germline, CDR1 is MNHEY, CDR2 SMNVEV (reference sequence).

The rearrangement joins TRBV7-8 to TRBJ2-7; D ambiguous. Trimming pared 1 base from V and 3 bases from J, leaving 10 bases between. The germline V gene encodes CDR1 SGHVS and CDR2 FQNEAQ. This CDR3 region has 14 residues. CDR3 DNA: TGTGCCAGCAGCTTAGTGGGCAGTCACTACGAGCAGTACTTC. It specifies CASSLVGSHYEQYF.

The genes are TRBV13 and TRBJ2-7; TRBD1 agrees at 10 bases. V gave up 6 bases and J gave up 3 bases; unmatched junction bases: 5. Germline CDR1 is PRHDT and CDR2 is FYEKMQ (reference sequence). The CDR3 is 14 residues long. The DNA for the CDR3 is TGTGCCAGCAGGCCGGGACAGGGGTACTACGAGCAGTACTTC. This codes for CASRPGQGYYEQYF.

Only one count was recorded for this clone. The chain joins TRBV6-6 to TRBJ2-3; 7 bases are shared with TRBD1. The V segment lost 6 bases and the J segment 0 bases; nucleotides outside the gene matches: 9. The CDR3 consists of 16 residues. Germline loops: CDR1 MNHNY, CDR2 SVGAGI (reference sequence). The CDR3 nucleotides are TGTGCCAGCAGCACAGGGGCGATCTCTAGCACAGATACGCAGTATTTT. This translates into CASSTGAISSTDTQYF.

This chain joins TRBV5-8 and TRBJ1-2; TRBD1 matches 8 bases. CDR1 SGHTS and CDR2 YDEGEE come from the germline V gene. J lost 6 bases, V lost 4 bases, and 11 bases had no gene match. The CDR3 is made up of 15 amino acids. The CDR3 region is CASSPGQVFSDGYTF. CDR3 sequence (DNA): TGTGCCAGCAGCCCGGGACAGGTGTTTTCCGATGGCTACACCTTC. Full variable domain (rest looked up from reference TRBV5-8 and TRBJ1-2): EAGVTQSPTHLIKTRGQQATLRCSPISGHTSVYWYQQALGLGLQFLLWYDEGEERNRGNFPPRFSGRQFPNYSSELNVNALELEDSALYLCASSPGQVFSDGYTFGSGTRLTVV.

V is TRBV18 and J is TRBJ2-3, with 10 bases aligning to TRBD1. The CDR3 contains 14 residues. CDR1 and CDR2 (germline): KGHSH, LQKENI. V lost 3 bases, J lost 6 bases, and 3 bases stayed unmatched. The CDR3 spells CASSPTGGGDTQYF. The DNA for the CDR3 is TGTGCCAGCTCACCGACAGGGGGCGGCGATACGCAGTATTTT.

The chain recombines TRBV13 with TRBJ1-1, with D perhaps matching TRBD1 (5 bases). The V end was cut by 0 bases, the J end by 6 bases, with 17 bases between. The CDR3 length is 16 residues. The germline V gene has CDR1 PRHDT and CDR2 FYEKMQ (reference sequence). CDR3 loop: CASSLGIRGAISEAFF. CDR3 in DNA: TGTGCCAGCAGCTTAGGCATCCGAGGGGCGATCTCTGAAGCTTTCTTT.

This clone was seen only a few times. J is TRBJ2-7 and V is TRBV6-1, with TRBD1 as a possible D gene (7 bases). Germline CDR1 is MNHNS and CDR2 is SASEGT. The CDR3 consists of 13 residues. V was trimmed by 10 bases and J by 6 bases, leaving 19 bases between them. The CDR3 sequence: CATAGRGPSEQYF. CDR3 nucleotides: TGTGCCACAGCGGGTAGGGGGCCGAGCGAGCAGTACTTC.

The chain uses TRBV6-5 and TRBJ1-5, with 8 bases lining up with TRBD1. This CDR3 spans 15 amino acids. Losses at the gene ends were 2 bases for V and 7 bases for J; bases not matched to a gene: 7. The V gene's germline CDR1 is MNHEY and CDR2 SVGAGI. The CDR3 DNA reads as TGTGCCAGCAGTTACCCGGACAGGGAGGGGCAGCCCCAGCATTTT. This sequence encodes CASSYPDREGQPQHF.

The chain recombines TRBV19 with TRBJ1-1; TRBD1 agrees at 8 bases. The trim removed 4 bases at V and 1 base at J, leaving 5 bases unmatched. This CDR3 has 15 amino acids. Per germline, CDR1 LNHDA and CDR2 SQIVND (reference sequence). CDR3 region: CASSRGQEKNTEAFF. In nucleotides, the CDR3 is TGTGCCAGTAGTAGGGGACAGGAAAAGAACACTGAAGCTTTCTTT.

The V gene is TRBV2, the J gene TRBJ2-3, with 7 positions matching TRBD1. Germline CDR1 reads SNHLY; CDR2 reads FYNNEI. This CDR3 is 14 amino acids long. V was clipped by 7 bases and J by 2 bases; unmatched bases: 6. The CDR3 is CASNVRGPTDTQYF. The CDR3 coding sequence is TGTGCCAGCAACGTAAGGGGGCCCACAGATACGCAGTATTTT.

This clone has only a few counts. This chain links TRBV7-2 with TRBJ2-2; D call uncertain. Trimming removed 2 bases from V and 0 bases from J, with 4 bases in between. The CDR3 covers 14 residues. In germline, CDR1 is SGHTA, CDR2 FQGNSA. CDR3: CASSLTPNTGELFF. DNA for the CDR3: TGTGCCAGCAGCTTAACACCGAACACCGGGGAGCTGTTTTTT.

The count of this clone is one. The chain joins TRBV29-1 to TRBJ1-3; no clear D. Deletions cut 6 bases from V and 0 bases from J, with 12 bases between. Germline V gene lookup returns CDR1 SQVTM and CDR2 ANQGSEA. The CDR3 is 14 residues long. The CDR3 reads CSVDGPSSGNTIYF. DNA of the CDR3: TGCAGCGTCGACGGGCCGAGCTCTGGAAACACCATATATTTT.

This chain joins TRBV9 and TRBJ2-7; 7 bases line up with TRBD2. The CDR3 is made up of 15 amino acids. The ends lost 3 bases at V and 3 bases at J; junction bases unmatched: 9. The germline gives CDR1 SGDLS, CDR2 YYNGEE. This CDR3 is CASSAPGTKDYEQYF. The CDR3 coding sequence is TGTGCCAGCAGCGCCCCCGGGACTAAAGACTACGAGCAGTACTTC.

The V and J genes are TRBV7-9 and TRBJ2-5; D unresolved. V was trimmed by 1 base and J by 2 bases, leaving 8 bases between them. CDR3 length equals 14 residues. Germline V gene sequence: CDR1 SEHNR, CDR2 FQNEAQ (reference sequence). CDR3: CASSLEGPQETQYF. CDR3 DNA sequence: TGTGCCAGCAGCTTAGAAGGACCTCAAGAGACCCAGTACTTC.

The chain carries TRBV7-3 and TRBJ2-3; TRBD1 agrees at 12 bases. Trimming at V came to 6 bases and at J to 4 bases, leaving 11 bases not matched to a gene. The CDR3 runs to 17 residues. Germline loops: CDR1 SGHTA, CDR2 FQGTGA. The CDR3 DNA sequence: TGTGCCAGCAGGTTGGATCCGGGACAGGGGGCCTCAGATACGCAGTATTTT. Translating gives CASRLDPGQGASDTQYF.